This T cell receptor beta chain derives from a study of blood T cells in healthy people across ages. A J-beta primer mix and a sample-barcoded 5' primer were used in a second PCR of roughly 6 to 11 cycles. Each cDNA molecule was tagged by a template-switch adaptor with 12 random nucleotides. Via MiXCR, TCRdb re-called the 5' RACE reads, giving one row per CDR3 protein. The table has roughly 1.9 million distinct CDR3 sequences, about two fifths seen once. Notes on the study in general: Underestimates were what the diversity estimates from one million T cells were considered to be.

To note about this clonotype: The antigen remains unidentified.

Input material: blood. The sequence was obtained from a human donor in good health.

The CDR3 protein is CASSPIARQTQETQYF. The CDR3 DNA reads TGTGCCAGCAGCCCAATAGCTCGACAAACCCAAGAGACCCAGTACTTC. The rearrangement uses TRBV7-3 and TRBJ2-5; D uncertain. Trimming took off 5 bases at V and 1 base at J, with 17 bases between the two ends. The CDR3 is made up of 16 amino acids. Germline CDR1 is SGHTA and CDR2 is FQGTGA.